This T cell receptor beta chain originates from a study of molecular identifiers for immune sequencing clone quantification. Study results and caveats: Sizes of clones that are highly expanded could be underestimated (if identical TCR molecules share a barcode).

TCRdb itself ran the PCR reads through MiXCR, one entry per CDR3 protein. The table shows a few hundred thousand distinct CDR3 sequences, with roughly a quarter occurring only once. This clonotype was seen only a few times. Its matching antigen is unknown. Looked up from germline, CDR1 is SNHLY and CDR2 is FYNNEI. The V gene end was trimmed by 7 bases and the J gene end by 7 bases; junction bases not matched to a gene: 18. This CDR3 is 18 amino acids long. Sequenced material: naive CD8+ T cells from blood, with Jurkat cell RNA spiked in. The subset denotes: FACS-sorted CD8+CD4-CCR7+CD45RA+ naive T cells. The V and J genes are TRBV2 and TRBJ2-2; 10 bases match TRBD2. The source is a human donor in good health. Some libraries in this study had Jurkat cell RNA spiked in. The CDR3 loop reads CASTPSGSPQKVFGELFF. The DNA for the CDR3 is TGTGCCAGCACTCCTAGCGGGAGCCCTCAAAAAGTCTTCGGGGAGCTGTTTTTT.